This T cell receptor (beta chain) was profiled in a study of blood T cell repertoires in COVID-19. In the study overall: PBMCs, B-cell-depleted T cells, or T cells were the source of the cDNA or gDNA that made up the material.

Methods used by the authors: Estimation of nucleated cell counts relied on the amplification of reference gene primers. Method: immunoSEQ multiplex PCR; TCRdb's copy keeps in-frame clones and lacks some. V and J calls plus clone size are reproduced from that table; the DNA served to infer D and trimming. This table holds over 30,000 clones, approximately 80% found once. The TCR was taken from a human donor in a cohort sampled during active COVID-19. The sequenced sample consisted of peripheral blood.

The CDR3 nucleotides read TGTGCCAGCAGGACGACAGGGGGCCATGGCTACACCTTC. This gives the protein CASRTTGGHGYTF. The rearrangement uses TRBV6-5 and TRBJ1-2, with 10 bases matching TRBD1. This CDR3 spans 13 amino acids. The germline CDR1 and CDR2 sequences are MNHEY and SVGAGI. J lost 6 bases, V lost 6 bases, and 4 bases had no gene match.